Listed below are T cell receptor beta chains from one sample, sequenced in a study of cytomegalovirus exposure and HLA in healthy donors. Assay used: immunoSEQ multiplex PCR; TCRdb lists only in-frame clones, some missing. The table has 130,000 or so clones, about 76% seen once. Input material: PBMCs. These receptors all come from a woman aged 40-49 years in good health and CMV-seronegative. Both conserved end residues are part of each CDR3. A D gene is named only where the DNA matches it firmly. Size is omitted from some rows. Given values are once, few, many or a class for expanded clones.

d_gene,v_gene,abundance,j_gene,CDR3aa,CDR3nt
NA,TRBV9,once,TRBJ2-7,CASSVEGSGGDEQYF,TGTGCCAGCAGCGTAGAGGGGTCAGGCGGCGACGAGCAGTACTTC
TRBD1,TRBV5-1,NA,TRBJ1-1,CATKDRADTEAFF,TGCGCCACCAAGGACAGGGCTGACACTGAAGCTTTCTTT
NA,TRBV7-9,NA,TRBJ1-4,CASSLAETGVQKLFF,TGTGCCAGCAGCTTAGCGGAGACAGGTGTCCAAAAACTGTTTTTT
TRBD1,TRBV19,once,TRBJ2-1,CASSITGTGGREQFF,TGTGCCAGTAGTATAACCGGGACAGGGGGCCGGGAGCAGTTCTTC
NA,TRBV27,NA,TRBJ2-7,CASSSGLLSYEQYF,TGTGCCAGCAGTTCGGGACTGCTCTCCTACGAGCAGTACTTC
NA,TRBV7-6,once,TRBJ1-2,CASSLDRGPNYGYTF,TGTGCCAGCAGCTTAGACCGGGGTCCTAACTATGGCTACACCTTC
NA,TRBV5-1,few,TRBJ1-1,CASSVGDTEAFF,TGCGCCAGCAGCGTCGGGGACACTGAAGCTTTCTTT
NA,TRBV5-4,NA,TRBJ2-5,CASSLTAAGETQYF,TGTGCCAGCAGCTTGACAGCGGCCGGGGAGACCCAGTACTTC
NA,TRBV7-9,NA,TRBJ2-5,CASSRTVQETQYF,TGTGCCAGCAGCCGGACAGTACAAGAGACCCAGTACTTC
NA,TRBV21-1,NA,TRBJ2-7,CASSRASGGARYEQYF,TGTGCCAGCAGCAGAGCTAGCGGGGGGGCTAGGTACGAGCAGTACTTC
TRBD1,TRBV28,once,TRBJ1-2,CASSSWTGTYGYTF,TGTGCCAGCAGTTCGTGGACAGGGACCTATGGCTACACCTTC
NA,TRBV7-9,NA,TRBJ1-5,CASSLEARQPQHF,TGTGCCAGCAGCTTAGAGGCGAGGCAGCCCCAGCATTTT
TRBD1,TRBV4-1,NA,TRBJ1-6,CASSQEGQGNTPLHF,TGCGCCAGCAGCCAAGAGGGACAGGGCAATACACCCCTCCACTTT
TRBD1,TRBV9,NA,TRBJ1-1,CASNRGGQNTEAFF,TGTGCCAGCAACAGGGGCGGACAGAACACTGAAGCTTTCTTT
NA,TRBV11-2,NA,TRBJ1-2,CASSWEGGIGGYTF,TGTGCCAGCAGCTGGGAGGGGGGGATAGGAGGCTACACCTTC
TRBD1,TRBV25-1,NA,TRBJ2-7,CASSDRSGTGNYEQYF,TGTGCCAGCAGTGATCGCTCCGGGACAGGGAACTACGAGCAGTACTTC
TRBD1,TRBV7-9,NA,TRBJ1-2,CASSLPGQGHGYTF,TGTGCCAGCAGCTTACCGGGACAGGGCCATGGCTACACCTTC
NA,TRBV5-1,NA,TRBJ2-2,CASSLPGLMNTGELFF,TGCGCCAGCAGCTTGCCGGGACTGATGAACACCGGGGAGCTGTTTTTT
NA,TRBV2,NA,TRBJ1-5,CASKREGGQPQHF,TGTGCCAGCAAACGGGAAGGGGGTCAGCCCCAGCATTTT
NA,TRBV7-9,NA,TRBJ2-5,CASSLIEETQYF,TGTGCCAGCAGCTTAATCGAGGAGACCCAGTACTTC
TRBD1,TRBV5-6,NA,TRBJ2-5,CASRKTGQQETQYF,TGTGCCAGCAGGAAGACAGGGCAACAAGAGACCCAGTACTTC
NA,TRBV10-3,once,TRBJ2-7,CAISEPGELLSYEQYF,TGTGCCATCAGTGAGCCAGGGGAGCTCCTCTCCTACGAGCAGTACTTC
TRBD1,TRBV5-6,NA,TRBJ2-5,CASSLQGAKETQYF,TGTGCCAGCAGCTTACAGGGGGCGAAGGAGACCCAGTACTTC
NA,TRBV7-2,NA,TRBJ2-1,CASSTRSGDSVF,TGTGCCAGCAGCACCAGGTCCGGGGACTCGGTCTTC
TRBD1,TRBV6-4,NA,TRBJ1-2,CASSPEFSWTGSLYGYTF,TGTGCCAGCAGTCCCGAATTTTCTTGGACAGGGAGTCTCTATGGCTACACCTTC
NA,TRBV29-1,NA,TRBJ1-2,CSVGFGGSTPNYGYTF,TGCAGCGTTGGCTTCGGGGGGAGTACTCCTAACTATGGCTACACCTTC
NA,TRBV6-5,few,TRBJ1-1,CASSYGGEPYTEAFF,TGTGCCAGCAGTTATGGGGGGGAACCCTACACTGAAGCTTTCTTT
NA,TRBV5-1,NA,TRBJ1-3,CASSLELSGRAGNTIYF,TGCGCCAGCAGCTTGGAACTATCAGGGAGGGCTGGAAACACCATATATTTT